The 11 T cell receptor beta chains listed next were all sequenced from one sample in a study of T cells after yellow fever vaccination. TCRdb re-analysed the 5' RACE reads in MiXCR, keeping a single row per CDR3 protein. The table has 250,000 to 400,000 distinct CDR3 sequences, over 4% seen once. Sequencing used PBMCs, obtained 5 days after the yellow fever booster vaccination. These receptors came from a man between 18 and 29 years old who received the YFV17D yellow fever vaccine.

In this sample, this clonotype turned up many times. The chain recombines TRBV5-1 with TRBJ2-1; D uncertain. This CDR3 has 12 amino acids. The V end was cut by 3 bases, the J end by 6 bases, with 7 bases between. In germline, CDR1 is SGHRS, CDR2 YFSETQ. The CDR3 spells CASSSVGNEQFF. CDR3 DNA sequence: TGCGCCAGCAGCTCGGTAGGCAATGAGCAGTTCTTC.

The J gene is TRBJ1-5, the V gene TRBV7-2, with 7 bases that match TRBD1. The CDR3 has 14 amino acids. The germline gives CDR1 SGHTA, CDR2 FQGNSA. V trimming: 5 bases; J trimming: 5 bases; junction bases outside the gene matches: 6. The CDR3 region is CASSNRQGDQPQHF. DNA for the CDR3: TGTGCCAGCAGCAATCGACAGGGCGATCAGCCCCAGCATTTT.

This clonotype showed up many times. J is TRBJ2-7 and V is TRBV10-3, with D perhaps assigned TRBD1 or TRBD2 (5 bases each). V was shortened by 10 bases and J by 2 bases, with 18 bases between the two germline ends. Germline V gene data show CDR1 as ENHRY and CDR2 as SYGVKD. This CDR3 region has 14 residues. Here the CDR3 DNA reads TGTGCCAGCATTCCGGGGCGGCAAACCTACGAGCAGTACTTC. This sequence encodes CASIPGRQTYEQYF.

This clonotype was observed many times. The V gene is TRBV6-5, the J gene TRBJ1-1; tentatively, D is TRBD1 (6 bases). V was clipped by 3 bases and J by 5 bases, with 13 bases between them. From germline, CDR1 is MNHEY and CDR2 SVGAGI. This CDR3 region has 14 residues. The CDR3 region is CASSYRQGRTEAFF. In DNA, the CDR3 is TGTGCCAGCAGTTATCGGCAGGGGAGGACTGAAGCTTTCTTT.

This clonotype has more than one count but fewer than ten. The chain recombines TRBV5-1 with TRBJ2-3, with D possibly TRBD1 on 7 matching bases. Per the germline V gene, CDR1 is SGHRS and CDR2 is YFSETQ. The CDR3 covers 13 residues. The germline V and J ends were trimmed by 4 bases and 6 bases, with 12 bases remaining between them. The CDR3 is CASSLPGGDTQYF. CDR3 coding DNA: TGCGCCAGCAGCCTCCCAGGGGGGGATACGCAGTATTTT.

The rearrangement joins TRBV24-1 to TRBJ1-1, with 9 bases lining up with TRBD1. The V segment lost 3 bases and the J segment 3 bases; nucleotides outside the gene matches: 4. CDR1 and CDR2 from the germline V gene are KGHDR and SFDVKD. The CDR3 runs to 15 residues. The DNA for the CDR3 is TGTGCCACCAGTGATCCCCGGACAGGGGACACTGAAGCTTTCTTT. This gives the protein CATSDPRTGDTEAFF.

V and J are TRBV5-1 and TRBJ2-7; D uncertain. In germline, CDR1 is SGHRS, CDR2 YFSETQ. V lost 1 base and J 0 bases, leaving 11 bases between the germline ends. The CDR3 consists of 15 residues. CDR3 residues: CASSLRLDSSYEQYV. The CDR3, as DNA: TGCGCCAGCAGCTTGCGCCTCGATAGCTCCTACGAGCAGTACGTC.

There are a few counts of this clonotype. This chain connects TRBV12-3 or TRBV12-4 to TRBJ1-5; 7 bases fit TRBD1. V lost 3 bases and J lost 4; bases outside the gene matches: 9. The CDR3 is 16 residues long. The DNA of the CDR3 is TGTGCCAGCAGTTTGACAGGGAGGGATTCGAATCAGCCCCAGCATTTT. Protein product: CASSLTGRDSNQPQHF.

This clonotype was seen more than once but under ten times. This sequence joins TRBV14 and TRBJ2-1; D is perhaps TRBD2 (6 bases). Germline CDR1 is SGHDN and CDR2 is FVKESK. With 5 bases removed from V and 3 bases from J, the gap between germline ends came to 17 bases. The CDR3 is 16 residues long. In DNA form, the CDR3 reads TGTGCCAGCAGCTACTACATCGGGGGTGTCTACAATGAGCAGTTCTTC. Translation: CASSYYIGGVYNEQFF.

The sample holds a few counts of this clonotype. The chain links TRBV7-2 to TRBJ2-1; 10 bases match TRBD2. CDR3 length: 15 residues. The V gene's germline CDR1 is SGHTA and CDR2 FQGNSA. With V trimmed by 0 bases and J by 9 bases, 5 bases remained unmatched. CDR3 residues: CASSLAAGGRSEQFF. The DNA for the CDR3 is TGTGCCAGCAGCTTAGCAGCGGGGGGGCGGAGTGAGCAGTTCTTC.

The V gene is TRBV24-1, the J gene TRBJ2-6; a weak D match, TRBD2 (5 bases). Germline-derived CDR1 and CDR2 are KGHDR and SFDVKD. The CDR3 length is 13 residues. Between the trimmed V and J ends, which lost 10 bases and 1 base, there was a span of 7 bases. The CDR3 DNA sequence: TGTGCCACGAGGGCGTCTGGGGCCAACGTCCTGACTTTC. Protein sequence: CATRASGANVLTF.